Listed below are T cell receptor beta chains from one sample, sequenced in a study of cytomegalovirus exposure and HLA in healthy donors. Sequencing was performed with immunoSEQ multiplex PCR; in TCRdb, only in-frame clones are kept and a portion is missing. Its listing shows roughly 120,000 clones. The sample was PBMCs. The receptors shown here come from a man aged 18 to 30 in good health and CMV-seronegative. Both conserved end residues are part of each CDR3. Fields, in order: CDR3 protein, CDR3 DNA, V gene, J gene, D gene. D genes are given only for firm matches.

CDR3aa: CASRPDLTGRYNEKLFF; CDR3nt: TGTGCCAGCAGACCAGACCTTACAGGGCGATATAATGAAAAACTGTTTTTT; v_gene: TRBV11-2; j_gene: TRBJ1-4; d_gene: NA
CDR3aa: CASSWDRKGNTEAFF; CDR3nt: TGTGCCAGCAGTTGGGACAGAAAGGGAAACACTGAAGCTTTCTTT; v_gene: TRBV6-5; j_gene: TRBJ1-1; d_gene: TRBD1
CDR3aa: CASSVEVGPQHF; CDR3nt: TGTGCCAGCAGTGTAGAGGTTGGGCCCCAGCATTTT; v_gene: TRBV2; j_gene: TRBJ1-5; d_gene: NA
CDR3aa: CASSPPRGSGAPGDTQYF; CDR3nt: TGTGCCAGCTCACCCCCCCGGGGTAGCGGGGCCCCCGGGGATACGCAGTATTTT; v_gene: TRBV18; j_gene: TRBJ2-3; d_gene: TRBD2
CDR3aa: CASSPSGAAQVYEQYF; CDR3nt: TGTGCCAGCTCACCATCTGGGGCAGCCCAAGTCTACGAGCAGTACTTC; v_gene: TRBV18; j_gene: TRBJ2-7; d_gene: NA
CDR3aa: CASSFSTVAVGNEQFF; CDR3nt: TGTGCCAGCAGCTTCTCGACAGTAGCGGTTGGGAATGAGCAGTTCTTC; v_gene: TRBV9; j_gene: TRBJ2-1; d_gene: NA
CDR3aa: CASSYGLAGDYEQYF; CDR3nt: TGTGCCAGCAGTTACGGACTAGCGGGAGACTACGAGCAGTACTTC; v_gene: TRBV27; j_gene: TRBJ2-7; d_gene: TRBD2
CDR3aa: CATSRVGSPYEQYF; CDR3nt: TGTGCCACCAGCAGAGTCGGGAGCCCCTACGAGCAGTACTTC; v_gene: TRBV15; j_gene: TRBJ2-7; d_gene: NA
CDR3aa: CATGTGYEQYF; CDR3nt: TGTGCCACCGGGACTGGCTACGAGCAGTACTTC; v_gene: TRBV25-1; j_gene: TRBJ2-7; d_gene: NA
CDR3aa: CASSNRWTGDGYTF; CDR3nt: TGTGCCAGCAGTAACCGGTGGACAGGGGACGGCTACACCTTC; v_gene: TRBV27; j_gene: TRBJ1-2; d_gene: TRBD1
CDR3aa: CASSLTGGAGELFF; CDR3nt: TGTGCCAGCAGCTTAACAGGGGGTGCCGGGGAGCTGTTTTTT; v_gene: TRBV7-3; j_gene: TRBJ2-2; d_gene: NA
CDR3aa: CASSEKGGGNGYEQYF; CDR3nt: TGTGCTAGCAGTGAAAAGGGCGGCGGGAATGGCTACGAGCAGTACTTC; v_gene: TRBV6-1; j_gene: TRBJ2-7; d_gene: NA
CDR3aa: CASSFSKQGAAEQYF; CDR3nt: TGTGCCAGCAGTTTTTCAAAGCAGGGCGCCGCCGAGCAGTACTTC; v_gene: TRBV27; j_gene: TRBJ2-7; d_gene: NA
CDR3aa: CASSPEGAMQNEKLFF; CDR3nt: TGTGCCAGCAGCCCCGAGGGGGCAATGCAAAATGAAAAACTGTTTTTT; v_gene: TRBV7-8; j_gene: TRBJ1-4; d_gene: TRBD1
CDR3aa: CAWSPGAGASQAFF; CDR3nt: TGTGCCTGGAGTCCCGGGGCGGGGGCTTCTCAAGCTTTCTTT; v_gene: TRBV30; j_gene: TRBJ1-1; d_gene: NA
CDR3aa: CASSGGTGFNQPQHF; CDR3nt: TGTGCCAGTAGTGGGGGGACAGGTTTCAATCAGCCCCAGCATTTT; v_gene: TRBV19; j_gene: TRBJ1-5; d_gene: TRBD1
CDR3aa: CASSSGSSGNTIYF; CDR3nt: TGTGCCAGCTCCAGTGGGAGCTCTGGAAACACCATATATTTT; v_gene: TRBV19; j_gene: TRBJ1-3; d_gene: NA
CDR3aa: CAWSWGGSYNERFF; CDR3nt: TGTGCCTGGAGTTGGGGGGGCTCCTACAATGAGCGGTTCTTC; v_gene: TRBV30; j_gene: TRBJ2-1; d_gene: NA
CDR3aa: CASSYSSSGNGELFF; CDR3nt: TGTGCCAGCAGTTACTCGTCTAGCGGGAACGGGGAGCTGTTTTTT; v_gene: TRBV6-5; j_gene: TRBJ2-2; d_gene: TRBD2
CDR3aa: CASSPRGTDPGNTIYF; CDR3nt: TGTGCCAGCTCACCACGAGGGACAGACCCTGGAAACACCATATATTTT; v_gene: TRBV18; j_gene: TRBJ1-3; d_gene: TRBD1
CDR3aa: CASSWGQGVYGPDEQYF; CDR3nt: TGCGCCAGCAGCTGGGGACAGGGGGTTTATGGTCCGGACGAGCAGTACTTC; v_gene: TRBV5-1; j_gene: TRBJ2-7; d_gene: TRBD1
CDR3aa: CASSREFSVGGNTEAFF; CDR3nt: TGCGCCAGCAGCCGCGAATTCTCCGTGGGGGGGAACACTGAAGCTTTCTTT; v_gene: TRBV4-1; j_gene: TRBJ1-1; d_gene: NA
CDR3aa: CAWRDFGTEAFF; CDR3nt: TGTGCCTGGAGGGACTTTGGGACTGAAGCTTTCTTT; v_gene: TRBV30; j_gene: TRBJ1-1; d_gene: NA
CDR3aa: CASSPSWVQTGELFF; CDR3nt: TGTGCCAGCTCACCATCATGGGTACAGACCGGGGAGCTGTTTTTT; v_gene: TRBV18; j_gene: TRBJ2-2; d_gene: NA
CDR3aa: CASRGTSGRARETQYF; CDR3nt: TGTGCCAGCAGAGGGACTAGCGGGAGGGCCCGGGAGACCCAGTACTTC; v_gene: TRBV21-1; j_gene: TRBJ2-5; d_gene: NA
CDR3aa: CASSDSRLNEQFF; CDR3nt: TGTGCCAGCAGTGACTCACGACTGAATGAGCAGTTCTTC; v_gene: TRBV6-4; j_gene: TRBJ2-1; d_gene: NA
CDR3aa: CATSRDAQQNTEAFF; CDR3nt: TGTGCCACCAGCAGAGATGCCCAACAGAACACTGAAGCTTTCTTT; v_gene: TRBV15; j_gene: TRBJ1-1; d_gene: NA
CDR3aa: CASSGSSYEQYF; CDR3nt: TGTGCCAGCAGCGGCAGCTCCTACGAGCAGTACTTC; v_gene: TRBV9; j_gene: TRBJ2-7; d_gene: NA
CDR3aa: CASSQDRDRGQLNYGYTF; CDR3nt: TGCGCCAGCAGCCAAGACCGGGACAGGGGGCAACTAAACTATGGCTACACCTTC; v_gene: TRBV4-1; j_gene: TRBJ1-2; d_gene: TRBD1
CDR3aa: CASSASGTGSGELFF; CDR3nt: TGTGCCAGCAGCGCTTCCGGGACAGGGTCCGGGGAGCTGTTTTTT; v_gene: TRBV11-2; j_gene: TRBJ2-2; d_gene: TRBD1
CDR3aa: CASSLQGAGELFF; CDR3nt: TGCGCCAGCAGCTTACAGGGGGCCGGGGAGCTGTTTTTT; v_gene: TRBV5-1; j_gene: TRBJ2-2; d_gene: TRBD1
CDR3aa: CASSLTASKEQYF; CDR3nt: TGCGCCAGCAGCTTAACAGCCAGTAAGGAGCAGTACTTC; v_gene: TRBV5-1; j_gene: TRBJ2-7; d_gene: NA
CDR3aa: CASIVGTDRSTEAFF; CDR3nt: TGTGCCAGCATTGTTGGGACAGATCGGAGCACTGAAGCTTTCTTT; v_gene: TRBV6-1; j_gene: TRBJ1-1; d_gene: TRBD1
CDR3aa: CASLGPSRLAAYNEQFF; CDR3nt: TGTGCCAGCCTGGGTCCCTCCAGGCTAGCGGCCTACAATGAGCAGTTCTTC; v_gene: TRBV28; j_gene: TRBJ2-1; d_gene: TRBD2
CDR3aa: CASSLGTANTGELFF; CDR3nt: TGTGCCAGCAGCCTCGGGACAGCGAACACCGGGGAGCTGTTTTTT; v_gene: TRBV7-3; j_gene: TRBJ2-2; d_gene: TRBD1
CDR3aa: CASSLTRGGNQPQHF; CDR3nt: TGTGCCAGCAGTTTAACCCGGGGGGGCAATCAGCCCCAGCATTTT; v_gene: TRBV28; j_gene: TRBJ1-5; d_gene: NA
CDR3aa: CASSLVIWEQWIEQFF; CDR3nt: TGTGCCAGCAGCTTAGTTATTTGGGAGCAATGGATTGAGCAGTTCTTC; v_gene: TRBV7-9; j_gene: TRBJ2-1; d_gene: NA
CDR3aa: CASSPYLDSQETQYF; CDR3nt: TGTGCCAGCAGCCCTTACTTAGACAGTCAAGAGACCCAGTACTTC; v_gene: TRBV4-2; j_gene: TRBJ2-5; d_gene: NA
CDR3aa: CASSSTGTPGANVLTF; CDR3nt: TGTGCCAGCTCTTCGACAGGGACCCCTGGGGCCAACGTCCTGACTTTC; v_gene: TRBV18; j_gene: TRBJ2-6; d_gene: TRBD1
CDR3aa: CASSEEGFSGRWAYEQYF; CDR3nt: TGTGCCAGCAGTGAAGAAGGGTTTAGCGGGAGGTGGGCCTACGAGCAGTACTTC; v_gene: TRBV6-1; j_gene: TRBJ2-7; d_gene: TRBD2
CDR3aa: CASSPEGQGASGYGYTF; CDR3nt: TGTGCCAGCAGCCCCGAGGGACAGGGGGCGAGTGGATATGGCTACACCTTC; v_gene: TRBV7-3; j_gene: TRBJ1-2; d_gene: TRBD1
CDR3aa: CASSPGQPGRNIQYF; CDR3nt: TGTGCCAGCAGCCCCGGACAACCAGGGCGCAACATTCAGTACTTC; v_gene: TRBV5-6; j_gene: TRBJ2-4; d_gene: NA
CDR3aa: CASSQRTDSDTQYF; CDR3nt: TGTGCCAGCAGTCAACGGACTGACTCAGATACGCAGTATTTT; v_gene: TRBV6-5; j_gene: TRBJ2-3; d_gene: NA
CDR3aa: CSVDHGAGTDTQYF; CDR3nt: TGCAGCGTTGATCATGGGGCAGGGACAGATACGCAGTATTTT; v_gene: TRBV29-1; j_gene: TRBJ2-3; d_gene: NA
CDR3aa: CASRSRGQNRPEQYF; CDR3nt: TGCGCCAGCAGATCGAGGGGACAGAACCGACCCGAGCAGTACTTC; v_gene: TRBV6-5; j_gene: TRBJ2-7; d_gene: TRBD1
CDR3aa: CASRRDEKLFF; CDR3nt: TGTGCCAGCAGACGGGATGAAAAACTGTTTTTT; v_gene: TRBV6-5; j_gene: TRBJ1-4; d_gene: NA
CDR3aa: CASSQDRDTTYEQYF; CDR3nt: TGTGCCAGCAGCCAAGACCGGGACACTACCTACGAGCAGTACTTC; v_gene: TRBV14; j_gene: TRBJ2-7; d_gene: NA
CDR3aa: CASSPAGGADTQYF; CDR3nt: TGCGCCAGCAGCCCAGCGGGGGGTGCAGATACGCAGTATTTT; v_gene: TRBV5-1; j_gene: TRBJ2-3; d_gene: TRBD2
CDR3aa: CASDWWLAGGPWEYNEQFF; CDR3nt: TGTGCCAGCGACTGGTGGCTAGCGGGAGGGCCCTGGGAGTACAATGAGCAGTTCTTC; v_gene: TRBV27; j_gene: TRBJ2-1; d_gene: TRBD2
CDR3aa: CASSFRGVRYEQYF; CDR3nt: TGTGCCAGCAGTTTTCGGGGGGTCAGGTACGAGCAGTACTTC; v_gene: TRBV28; j_gene: TRBJ2-7; d_gene: TRBD2
CDR3aa: CAGQNSGANVLTF; CDR3nt: TGTGCCGGACAGAACTCTGGGGCCAACGTCCTGACTTTC; v_gene: TRBV30; j_gene: TRBJ2-6; d_gene: NA
CDR3aa: CASSPTQGAGEQYF; CDR3nt: TGTGCCAGCAGTCCGACCCAGGGGGCGGGAGAGCAGTACTTC; v_gene: TRBV27; j_gene: TRBJ2-7; d_gene: TRBD1
CDR3aa: CASKAEGVRALHF; CDR3nt: TGTGCCAGCAAGGCAGAGGGGGTTAGGGCCCTCCACTTT; v_gene: TRBV6-1; j_gene: TRBJ1-6; d_gene: NA
CDR3aa: CASSLRTVNTGELFF; CDR3nt: TGTGCCAGCAGCCTAAGGACAGTTAACACCGGGGAGCTGTTTTTT; v_gene: TRBV11-3; j_gene: TRBJ2-2; d_gene: NA
CDR3aa: CASSLGAGAIADTQYF; CDR3nt: TGTGCCAGCAGCTTAGGAGCGGGAGCCATAGCGGATACGCAGTATTTT; v_gene: TRBV7-6; j_gene: TRBJ2-3; d_gene: TRBD2
CDR3aa: CASSRLTSGTYNEQFF; CDR3nt: TGCGCCAGCAGCAGGTTGACTAGCGGGACCTACAATGAGCAGTTCTTC; v_gene: TRBV5-1; j_gene: TRBJ2-1; d_gene: TRBD2
CDR3aa: CASSSTGALSGNTIYF; CDR3nt: TGTGCCAGCTCCTCGACAGGGGCACTCTCTGGAAACACCATATATTTT; v_gene: TRBV18; j_gene: TRBJ1-3; d_gene: TRBD1
CDR3aa: CASSLTSVSSYEQYF; CDR3nt: TGTGCCAGCAGCTTGACTAGCGTGAGCTCCTACGAGCAGTACTTC; v_gene: TRBV13; j_gene: TRBJ2-7; d_gene: TRBD2